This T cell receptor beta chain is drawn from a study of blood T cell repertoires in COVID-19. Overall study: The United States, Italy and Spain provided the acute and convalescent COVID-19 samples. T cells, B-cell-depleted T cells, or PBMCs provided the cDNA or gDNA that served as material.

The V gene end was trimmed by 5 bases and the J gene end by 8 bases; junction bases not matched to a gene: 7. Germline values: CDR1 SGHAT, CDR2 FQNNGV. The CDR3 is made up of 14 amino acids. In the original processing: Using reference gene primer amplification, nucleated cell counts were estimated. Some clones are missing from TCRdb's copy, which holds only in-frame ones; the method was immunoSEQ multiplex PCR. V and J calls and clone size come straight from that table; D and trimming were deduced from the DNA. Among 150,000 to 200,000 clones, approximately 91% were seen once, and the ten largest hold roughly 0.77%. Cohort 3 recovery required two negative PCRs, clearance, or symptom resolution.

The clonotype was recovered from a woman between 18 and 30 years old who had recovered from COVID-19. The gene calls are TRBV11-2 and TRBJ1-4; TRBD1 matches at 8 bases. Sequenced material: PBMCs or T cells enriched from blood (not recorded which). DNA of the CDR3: TGTGCCAGCAGCCGCGGAGGGACAGGAGAAAAACTGTTTTTT. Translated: CASSRGGTGEKLFF.